The clone carrying this TCR beta chain was seen a few times. TCRdb ran MiXCR on the RT-PCR reads and lists one entry per CDR3 protein. The sample includes about 680,000 distinct CDR3 sequences, 12% to 15% of them seen just once. This receptor was taken from a female donor in good health, serving as a healthy control. The sample was memory CD4+ T cells from blood.

The CDR3 nucleotides read TGTGCCAGCAGCCCCGGGGGGGATGTGCAGTACTTC. This sequence encodes CASSPGGDVQYF. This rearrangement joins TRBV11-2 to TRBJ2-7; 8 positions match TRBD2. Germline V gene lookup returns CDR1 SGHAT and CDR2 FQNNGV. With V trimmed by 5 bases and J by 9 bases, 6 bases remained unmatched. This CDR3 region has 12 residues.